This TCR beta chain was obtained from a study of blood T cells in healthy people across ages. Study-level information: Capture by template switching was about one barcoded beta molecule per two T cells. Study findings and constraints: The diversity estimates, figures obtained from one million T cells, were considered underestimates. TCR beta diversity, measured per million T cells, fell in a roughly linear way with age.

The CDR3 consists of 13 residues. Per germline, CDR1 DFQATT and CDR2 SNEGSKA (reference sequence). The V end lost 4 bases, the J end lost 0 bases, and 7 bases lay between the germline ends. Turning to this clonotype: What it binds is not known.

The second PCR ran roughly 6 to 12 cycles with a sample-barcoded 5' primer and J-beta primers. Each cDNA molecule received a tag from a template-switch adaptor that had 12 random nucleotides. TCRdb recomputed calls from the 5' RACE reads with MiXCR, one row per CDR3 protein. The sample records 850,000 to 1,300,000 distinct CDR3 sequences, under 55% being singletons. This chain joins TRBV20-1 and TRBJ2-4; D remains ambiguous. The source of this sequence is a woman aged 55-70 years in good health. The sample taken for sequencing was blood. The CDR3 DNA sequence: TGCAGTGCTATGCCCGTAGCCAAAAACATTCAGTACTTC. It translates to CSAMPVAKNIQYF.